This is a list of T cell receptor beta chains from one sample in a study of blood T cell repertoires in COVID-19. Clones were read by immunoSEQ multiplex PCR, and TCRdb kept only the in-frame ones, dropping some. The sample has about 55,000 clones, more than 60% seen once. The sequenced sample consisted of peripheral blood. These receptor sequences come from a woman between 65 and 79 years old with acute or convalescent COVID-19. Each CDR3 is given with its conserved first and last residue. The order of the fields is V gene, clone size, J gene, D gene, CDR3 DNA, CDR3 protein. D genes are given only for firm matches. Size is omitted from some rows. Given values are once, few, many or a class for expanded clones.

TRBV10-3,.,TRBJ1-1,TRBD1,TGTGCCATCAGCCGGGACAGAATGTCTGAAGCTTTCTTT,CAISRDRMSEAFF
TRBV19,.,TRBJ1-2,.,TGTGCCAGTAGTATTCTCGGACAGAAGAACTATGGCTACACCTTC,CASSILGQKNYGYTF
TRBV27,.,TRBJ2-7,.,TGTGCCAGCAGTTTATCGACGGGGGACAGAAACTACGAGCAGTACTTC,CASSLSTGDRNYEQYF
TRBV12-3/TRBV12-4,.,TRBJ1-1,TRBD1,TGTGCCACCCAGACAGGGGGAAGCAGTGAAGCTTTCTTT,CATQTGGSSEAFF
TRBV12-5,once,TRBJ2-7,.,TGTGCTAGTGGTCCTACTGGACAGACTGGCGAGCAGTACTTC,CASGPTGQTGEQYF
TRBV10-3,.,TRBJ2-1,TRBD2,TGTGCCATCAGTGCTGGGGGGGCCTACAATGAGCAGTTCTTC,CAISAGGAYNEQFF
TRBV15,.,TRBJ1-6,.,TGTGCCACCAGCAGAGACCCCTTACGGGACTCCCGGCGGGGTAATTCACCCCTCCACTTT,CATSRDPLRDSRRGNSPLHF
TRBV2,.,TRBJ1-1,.,TGTGCCAGCAAGGGCACAGGGATCGGCACTGAAGCTTTCTTT,CASKGTGIGTEAFF
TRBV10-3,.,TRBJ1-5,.,TGTGCCATCAGTGAGAGCCAGGGAAGGGAGCCCCAGCATTTT,CAISESQGREPQHF
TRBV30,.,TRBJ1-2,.,TGTGCCTGGAGTGTAGCGGCCGAAGATGGCTACACCTTC,CAWSVAAEDGYTF
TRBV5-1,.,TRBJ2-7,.,TGCGCCAGCAGCTTGGCCTCAGTCGGGGGGCTCAACGAGCAGTACTTC,CASSLASVGGLNEQYF
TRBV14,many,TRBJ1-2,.,TGTGCCAGCAGCCAACAGGGTCATGTGAGTGGCTACACCTTC,CASSQQGHVSGYTF
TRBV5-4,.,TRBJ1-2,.,TGTGCCAGCAGCTTGGAACAGGGACGGGGCTATGGCTACACCTTC,CASSLEQGRGYGYTF
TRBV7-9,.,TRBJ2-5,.,TGTGCCAGCAGCTTAGGGCAGATATTTCAAGAGACCCAGTACTTC,CASSLGQIFQETQYF
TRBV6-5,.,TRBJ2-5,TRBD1,TGTGCCAGCAGCCCCAGACAGGGGGGGAGGGAGACCCAGTACTTC,CASSPRQGGRETQYF
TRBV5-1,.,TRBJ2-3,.,TGCGCCAGCAGCTCGGGAACAGATACGCAGTATTTT,CASSSGTDTQYF
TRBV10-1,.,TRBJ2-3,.,TGCGCCAGCAGTGAGTCGATTGTAGGGGAGGCAGATACGCAGTATTTT,CASSESIVGEADTQYF
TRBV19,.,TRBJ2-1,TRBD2,TGTGCCAGTAGTATCGGCCAACTAGCGGGGGCCGATCATGAGCAGTTCTTC,CASSIGQLAGADHEQFF
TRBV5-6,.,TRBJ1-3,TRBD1,TGTGCCAGCAGCCGACAGGGGGCAAGGAACACCATATATTTT,CASSRQGARNTIYF
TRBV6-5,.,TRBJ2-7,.,TGTGCCAGCACAGGGCCTTCCTACGAGCAGTACTTC,CASTGPSYEQYF
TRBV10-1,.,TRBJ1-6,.,TGCGCCAGCAGTGATCCAGGAAAGAATTCACCCCTCCACTTT,CASSDPGKNSPLHF
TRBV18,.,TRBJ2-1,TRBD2,TGTGCCAGCTCACCACCTTCCAGCGGGGGCAATGAGCAGTTCTTC,CASSPPSSGGNEQFF
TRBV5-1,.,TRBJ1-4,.,TGCGCCAGCAGCTTGGCTACGGCAACTAATGAAAAACTGTTTTTT,CASSLATATNEKLFF
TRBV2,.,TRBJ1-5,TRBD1,TGTGCCAGCAGTCGACAGGGCCAACAGCCCCAGCATTTT,CASSRQGQQPQHF
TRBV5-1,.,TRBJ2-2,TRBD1,TGCGCCAGCAGCCGGTCGGGACAGGGCGCGAACACCGGGGAGCTGTTTTTT,CASSRSGQGANTGELFF
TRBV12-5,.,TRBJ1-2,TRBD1,TGTGCTAGTGGTTTGTTCCCGGACAGGCTGGCTGGCTACACCTTC,CASGLFPDRLAGYTF
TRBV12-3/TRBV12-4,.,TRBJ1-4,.,TGTGCCAGCAGGCGGGACGTGGATGAAAAACTGTTTTTT,CASRRDVDEKLFF
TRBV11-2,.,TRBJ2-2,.,TGTGCCAGCAGCTTAGACAGGACGAACACCGGGGAGCTGTTTTTT,CASSLDRTNTGELFF
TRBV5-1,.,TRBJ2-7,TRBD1,TGCGCCAGCAGCCTAAAGACAGGGGGCGCGCACGAGCAGTACTTC,CASSLKTGGAHEQYF
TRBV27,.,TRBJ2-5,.,TGTGCCAGCAGTTTTCTACCGGGACAACAAGAGACCCAGTACTTC,CASSFLPGQQETQYF
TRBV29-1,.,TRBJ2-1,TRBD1,TGCAGCGTTCGGGGGATGGGGACAGGGGGTAATGAGCAGTTCTTC,CSVRGMGTGGNEQFF
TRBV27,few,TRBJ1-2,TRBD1,TGTGCCAGCAGTTTAACGACAGGGGCTGGTGACTATGGCTACACCTTC,CASSLTTGAGDYGYTF
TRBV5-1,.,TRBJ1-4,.,TGCGCCAGCAGCTTGAGTGGAGGGACTAATGAAAAACTGTTTTTT,CASSLSGGTNEKLFF
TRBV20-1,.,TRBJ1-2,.,TGCAGTGCTAGTCTGGGCAGGTCAGGCTATGGCTACACCTTC,CSASLGRSGYGYTF
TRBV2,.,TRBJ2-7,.,TGTGCCAGCAGTAGGACTGGCTACGAGCAGTACTTC,CASSRTGYEQYF
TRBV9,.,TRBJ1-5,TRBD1,TGTGCCAGCAGCGTTGGGACAGGGGGCAATCAGCCCCAGCATTTT,CASSVGTGGNQPQHF
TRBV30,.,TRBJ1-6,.,TGTGCCTGGAACAGGGCGGGTTCACCCCTCCACTTT,CAWNRAGSPLHF
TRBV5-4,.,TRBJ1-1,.,TGTGCCAGCAGCTCTTCCGGACAGCTTGAAGCTTTCTTT,CASSSSGQLEAFF
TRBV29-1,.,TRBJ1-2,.,TGCAGCGTTTCGGGTGCGGATGGCTACACCTTC,CSVSGADGYTF
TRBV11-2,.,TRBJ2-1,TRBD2,TGTGCCAGCAGCTTTTGGACTAGCGGGGGATCCTACAATGAGCAGTTCTTC,CASSFWTSGGSYNEQFF
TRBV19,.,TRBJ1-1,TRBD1,TGTGCCACCAGTAGGGGGGGACAGGGACTAAAGGCTTTCTTT,CATSRGGQGLKAFF
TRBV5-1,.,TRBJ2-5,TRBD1,TGCGCCAGCACCCCAGACAGGGGGCGAGAGACCCAGTACTTC,CASTPDRGRETQYF
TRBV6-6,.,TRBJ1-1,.,TGTGCCAGCAGTTACCCCGACACCTTCCCCAACACTGAAGCTTTCTTT,CASSYPDTFPNTEAFF
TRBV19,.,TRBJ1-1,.,TGTGCCAGTAGTATAGCCACAGGGTCTGGGGCTGAAGCTTTCTTT,CASSIATGSGAEAFF
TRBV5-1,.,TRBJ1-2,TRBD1,TGCGCCAGCAGCAGAGGGTCCATTCGGGACAGGGATGGCTACACCTTC,CASSRGSIRDRDGYTF
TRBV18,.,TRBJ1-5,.,TGTGCCAGCTCACCACCGATGGCAGGAGGGGCTAATCAGCCCCAGCATTTT,CASSPPMAGGANQPQHF
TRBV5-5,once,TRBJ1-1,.,TGTGCCAGCAGCCCGGACCGGAGGTCCTACACTGAAGCTTTCTTT,CASSPDRRSYTEAFF
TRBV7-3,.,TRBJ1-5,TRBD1,TGTGCCAGCAGCTTCGGGACAGTTAGCAATCAGCCCCAGCATTTT,CASSFGTVSNQPQHF
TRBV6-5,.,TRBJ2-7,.,TGTGCCATCACAAATCAGGGGATGGGCCACTACGAGCAGTACTTC,CAITNQGMGHYEQYF
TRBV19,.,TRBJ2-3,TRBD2,TGTGCCAGTAGTTCTATAGCGGGGAGCACAGATACGCAGTATTTT,CASSSIAGSTDTQYF
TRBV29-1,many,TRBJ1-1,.,TGCAGCGTTTCTAGGACAGAAGCTTTCTTT,CSVSRTEAFF
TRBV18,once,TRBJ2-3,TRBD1,TGTGCCAGCTCACCGGTTGGGACAGGGGGCACAGATACGCAGTATTTT,CASSPVGTGGTDTQYF
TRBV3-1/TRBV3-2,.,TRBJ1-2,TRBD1,TGTGCCAGCAGCCAAGGACCAGGGGGGCGCATGTATGGCTACACCTTC,CASSQGPGGRMYGYTF
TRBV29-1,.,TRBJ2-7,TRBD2,TGCAGCGTTTGGACTAGCGGGTCGGGGAGCTACGAGCAGTACTTC,CSVWTSGSGSYEQYF
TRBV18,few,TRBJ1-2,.,TGTGCCAGCTCCGCTGGACGGGGAAGGGGCTACACCTTC,CASSAGRGRGYTF
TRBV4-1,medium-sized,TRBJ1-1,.,TGCGCCAGCAGCCCCCTTTCCGGGGGCCGGGAGGACACTGAAGCTTTCTTT,CASSPLSGGREDTEAFF
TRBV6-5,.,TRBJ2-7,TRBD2,TGTGCCAGCAGTTCACCGGGGGGTACCTACGAGCAGTACTTC,CASSSPGGTYEQYF
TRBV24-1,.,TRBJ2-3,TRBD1,TGTGCCACCAGTGATTTTGGACAGGGGGCCGAGACAGATACGCAGTATTTT,CATSDFGQGAETDTQYF
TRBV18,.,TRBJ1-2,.,TGTGCCAGCTCGCCACCGACAGGCTATGGCTACACCTTC,CASSPPTGYGYTF